This TCR beta chain was found in a study of blood T cell repertoires in COVID-19. Across the study: Acute and convalescent COVID-19 specimens originated in the United States, Italy and Spain.

The CDR3 totals 15 residues. CDR1 is SGDLS, CDR2 YYNGEE, per germline. The ends were cut back, 3 bases at V and 1 base at J, with 13 bases in the middle. The protocol was immunoSEQ multiplex PCR, while the TCRdb copy is restricted to in-frame clones and leaves out a portion. The repertoire holds about 97,000 clones, 70% to 85% seen once, with more than 9% in the top ten. The receptor comes from a man in his 70s with acute or convalescent COVID-19. Sequencing used peripheral blood. The gene calls are TRBV9 and TRBJ2-5, with D tentatively TRBD2 (5 bases). The CDR3 DNA sequence: TGTGCCAGCAGCGGACCAGGAGCGGTCCAAGAGACCCAGTACTTC. Residues: CASSGPGAVQETQYF.